The entry below describes one T cell receptor beta chain. The antigen remains unidentified. Sequencing used cDNA as its template, made by extracting RNA and reverse transcribing it. TCRdb keeps only in-frame clones here, not all; method: immunoSEQ multiplex PCR. The sample carries under 150,000 clones, 50% to 65% recorded once. This sample is part of a study of CD8+ T cells in alopecia areata. The germline V gene encodes CDR1 MNHEY and CDR2 SVGAGI. V shed 2 bases and J 5 bases; nucleotides not matched to a gene: 6. CDR3 size: 15 residues. Study-wide findings and caveats: The study found higher clonality in lesional than normal scalp, especially in alopecia totalis/universalis.

Treatment indicated: oral pan-JAK inhibitor, 5-10 mg twice daily. Peripheral blood and lesional scalp punch biopsies came from alopecia areata patients. V is TRBV6-5 and J is TRBJ2-1; 7 bases align to TRBD2. Sequencing was performed on CD4+ T cells sorted from blood, taken at week 24, from a patient treated with tofacitinib. This receptor was identified in a human donor with alopecia areata. CDR3: CASSYAGLTDNEQFF. The CDR3, as DNA: TGTGCCAGCAGTTACGCGGGACTAACTGACAATGAGCAGTTCTTC.